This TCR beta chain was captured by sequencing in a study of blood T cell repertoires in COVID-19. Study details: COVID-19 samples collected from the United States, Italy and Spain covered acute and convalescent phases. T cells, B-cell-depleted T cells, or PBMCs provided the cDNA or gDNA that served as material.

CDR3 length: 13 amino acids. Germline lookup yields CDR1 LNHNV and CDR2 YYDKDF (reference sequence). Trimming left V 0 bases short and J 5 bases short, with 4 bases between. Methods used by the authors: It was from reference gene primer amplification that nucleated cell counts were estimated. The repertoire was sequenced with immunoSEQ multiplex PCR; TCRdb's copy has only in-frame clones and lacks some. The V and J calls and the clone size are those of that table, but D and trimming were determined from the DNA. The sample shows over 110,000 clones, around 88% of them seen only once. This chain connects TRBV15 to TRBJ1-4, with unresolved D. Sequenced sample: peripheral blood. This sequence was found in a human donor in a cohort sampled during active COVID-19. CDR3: CATSRDPNEKLFF. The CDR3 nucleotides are TGTGCCACCAGCAGAGACCCAAATGAAAAACTGTTTTTT.